One T cell receptor beta chain is described in this entry. Its antigen is not identified. TCRdb's copy holds only in-frame clones and misses some; the assay was immunoSEQ multiplex PCR. Of more than 95,000 clones listed, over 75% are singletons. The sample belongs to a study of T cell responses to AZD1222 COVID-19 vaccine. Study findings and constraints: Close to half of spike-specific TCRs reportedly recognize unmutated variant regions. AZD1222 recipients seropositive at baseline numbered only five to seven. CD4 TCRs linked to vaccination spanned spike, dominating at 160-218 and 743-854. Clonal diversity was possibly underestimated; the donors were predominantly white British and more often female.

Germline CDR1 and CDR2: LGHDT and YNNKEL (reference sequence). Trimming stripped 5 bases from V and 5 bases from J, with 18 bases between. There are 15 residues in the CDR3. The chain recombines TRBV3-1 (or the pseudogene TRBV3-2) with TRBJ1-1, with D possibly being TRBD1 (5 bases). This TCR was recovered from an adult in good health. The sequencing used peripheral blood, collected on day 0 of AZD1222 vaccination. The CDR3 bases are TGTGCCAGCAGCGACCGGGCTGCCGGGGGGACTGAAGCTTTCTTT. Translation: CASSDRAAGGTEAFF.